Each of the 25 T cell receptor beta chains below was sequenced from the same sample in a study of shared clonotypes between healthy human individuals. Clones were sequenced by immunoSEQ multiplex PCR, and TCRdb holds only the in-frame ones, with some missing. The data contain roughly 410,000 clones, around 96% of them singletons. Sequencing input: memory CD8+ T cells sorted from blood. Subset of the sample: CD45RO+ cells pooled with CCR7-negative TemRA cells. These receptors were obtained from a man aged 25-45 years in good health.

DNA for the CDR3: TGTGCCAGTAGTCAGGCACCCTGGAGGGGATCTAACTATGGCTACACCTTC. It specifies CASSQAPWRGSNYGYTF. This sequence joins TRBV19 and TRBJ1-2, with TRBD1 as a possible D gene (5 bases). CDR3 length equals 17 residues. V was cut by 5 bases and J by 0 bases, with 19 bases left in between. Germline-derived CDR1 and CDR2 are LNHDA and SQIVND (reference sequence).

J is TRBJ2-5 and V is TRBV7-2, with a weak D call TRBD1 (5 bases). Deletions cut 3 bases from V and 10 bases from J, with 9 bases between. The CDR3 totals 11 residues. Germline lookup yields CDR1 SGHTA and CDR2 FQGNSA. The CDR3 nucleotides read TGTGCCAGCAGCTTGGGGCCAGGCCAGTACTTC. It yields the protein CASSLGPGQYF.

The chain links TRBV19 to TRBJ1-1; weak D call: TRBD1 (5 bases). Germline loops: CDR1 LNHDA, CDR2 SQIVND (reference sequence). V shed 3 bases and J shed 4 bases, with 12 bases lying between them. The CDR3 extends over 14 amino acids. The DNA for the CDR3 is TGTGCCAGTAGTATGCGGTCGGGGGGCACTGAAGCTTTCTTT. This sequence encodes CASSMRSGGTEAFF.

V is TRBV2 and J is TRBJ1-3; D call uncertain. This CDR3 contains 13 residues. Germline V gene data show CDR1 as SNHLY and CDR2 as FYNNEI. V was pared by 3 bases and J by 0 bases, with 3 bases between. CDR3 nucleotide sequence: TGTGCCAGCAGTGATGGCTCTGGAAACACCATATATTTT. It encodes CASSDGSGNTIYF.

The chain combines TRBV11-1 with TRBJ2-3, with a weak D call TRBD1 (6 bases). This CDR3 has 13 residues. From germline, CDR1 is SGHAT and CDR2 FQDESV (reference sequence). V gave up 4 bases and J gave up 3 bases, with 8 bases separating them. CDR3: CASSSTGTDTQYF. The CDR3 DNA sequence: TGTGCCAGCAGCTCCACAGGGACAGATACGCAGTATTTT.

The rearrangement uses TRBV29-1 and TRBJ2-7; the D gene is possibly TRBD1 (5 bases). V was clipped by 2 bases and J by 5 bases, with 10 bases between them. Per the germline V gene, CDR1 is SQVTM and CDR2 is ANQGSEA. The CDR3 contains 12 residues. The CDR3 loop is CSVELGADEQYF. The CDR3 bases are TGCAGCGTTGAATTAGGGGCAGACGAGCAGTACTTC.

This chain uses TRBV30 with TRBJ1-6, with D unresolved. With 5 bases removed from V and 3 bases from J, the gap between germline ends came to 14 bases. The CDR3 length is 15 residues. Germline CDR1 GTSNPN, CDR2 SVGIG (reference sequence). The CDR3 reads CAWEPREGYNSPLHF. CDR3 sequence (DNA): TGTGCCTGGGAGCCGCGGGAGGGCTATAATTCACCCCTCCACTTT.

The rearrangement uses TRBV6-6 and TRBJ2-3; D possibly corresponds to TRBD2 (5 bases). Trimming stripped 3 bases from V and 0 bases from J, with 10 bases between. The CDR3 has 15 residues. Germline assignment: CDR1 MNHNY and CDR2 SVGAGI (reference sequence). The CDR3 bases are TGTGCCAGCAGTTATACAAGCGGAAGCACAGATACGCAGTATTTT. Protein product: CASSYTSGSTDTQYF.

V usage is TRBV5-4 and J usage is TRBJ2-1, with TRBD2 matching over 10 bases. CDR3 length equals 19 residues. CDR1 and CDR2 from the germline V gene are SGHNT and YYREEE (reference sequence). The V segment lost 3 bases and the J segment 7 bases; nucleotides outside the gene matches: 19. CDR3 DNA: TGTGCCAGCAGCTCAGTTAGGGGGAAGGAAAGCGGGAGGGTGAATGAGCAGTTCTTC. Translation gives CASSSVRGKESGRVNEQFF.

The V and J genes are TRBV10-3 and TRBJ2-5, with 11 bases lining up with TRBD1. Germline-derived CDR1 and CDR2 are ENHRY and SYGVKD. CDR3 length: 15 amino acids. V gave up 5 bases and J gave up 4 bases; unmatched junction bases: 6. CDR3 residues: CAISRGTGGGETQYF. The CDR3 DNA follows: TGTGCCATCAGTCGCGGGACAGGGGGGGGAGAGACCCAGTACTTC.

This CDR3 is CASSPNRGNLNTEAFF. In nucleotides, the CDR3 is TGTGCCAGTAGTCCAAACAGGGGTAATCTGAACACTGAAGCTTTCTTT. The chain joins TRBV19 to TRBJ1-1; 7 bases are a match to TRBD1. This CDR3 spans 16 amino acids. CDR1 is LNHDA and CDR2 is SQIVND in the germline V gene (reference sequence). Trimming took 5 bases from V and 0 from J; bases not matched to a gene: 9. The full variable domain, its missing parts supplied by reference TRBV19 and TRBJ1-1, is DGGITQSPKYLFRKEGQNVTLSCEQNLNHDAMYWYRQDPGQGLRLIYYSQIVNDFQKGDIAEGYSVSREKKESFPLTVTSAQKNPTAFYLCASSPNRGNLNTEAFFGQGTRLTVV.

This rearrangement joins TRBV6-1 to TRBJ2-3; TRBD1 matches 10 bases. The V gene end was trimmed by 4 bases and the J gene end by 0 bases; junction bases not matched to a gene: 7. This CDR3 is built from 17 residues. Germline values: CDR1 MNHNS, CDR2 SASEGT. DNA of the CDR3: TGTGCCAGCAGTGGCCGACAGGGGGCGCGGAGCACAGATACGCAGTATTTT. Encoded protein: CASSGRQGARSTDTQYF.

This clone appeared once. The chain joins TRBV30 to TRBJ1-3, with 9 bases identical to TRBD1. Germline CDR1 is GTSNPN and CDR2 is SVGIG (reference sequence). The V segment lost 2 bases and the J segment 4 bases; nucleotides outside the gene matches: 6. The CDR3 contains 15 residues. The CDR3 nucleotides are TGTGCCTGGAGTATACAGGGGGCTTGGGGAAACACCATATATTTT. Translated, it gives CAWSIQGAWGNTIYF.

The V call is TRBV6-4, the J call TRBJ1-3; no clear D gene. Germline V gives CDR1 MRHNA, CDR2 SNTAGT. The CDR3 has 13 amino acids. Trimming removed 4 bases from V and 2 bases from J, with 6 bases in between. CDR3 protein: CASSAGPGNTIYF. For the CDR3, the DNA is TGTGCCAGCAGTGCAGGTCCTGGAAACACCATATATTTT.

The CDR3 protein is CSVAQESSYEQYF. The DNA for the CDR3 is TGCAGCGTTGCACAGGAGAGCTCCTACGAGCAGTACTTC. The rearrangement links TRBV29-1 to TRBJ2-7, with D perhaps matching TRBD1 (5 bases). This CDR3 spans 13 amino acids. V dropped 4 bases and J dropped 0 bases, with 10 bases sitting between them. The germline CDR1 and CDR2 sequences are SQVTM and ANQGSEA.

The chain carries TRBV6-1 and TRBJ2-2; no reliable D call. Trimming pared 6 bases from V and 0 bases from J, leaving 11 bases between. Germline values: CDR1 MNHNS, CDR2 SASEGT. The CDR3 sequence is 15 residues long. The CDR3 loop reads CASRDGYANTGELFF. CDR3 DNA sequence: TGTGCCAGCAGGGACGGATACGCGAACACCGGGGAGCTGTTTTTT.

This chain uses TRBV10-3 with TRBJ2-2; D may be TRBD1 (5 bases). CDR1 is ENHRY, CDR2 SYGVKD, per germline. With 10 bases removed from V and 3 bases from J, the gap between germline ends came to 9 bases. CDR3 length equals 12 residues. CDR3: CASLTDTGELFF. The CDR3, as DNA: TGTGCCAGCTTGACAGACACCGGGGAGCTGTTTTTT.

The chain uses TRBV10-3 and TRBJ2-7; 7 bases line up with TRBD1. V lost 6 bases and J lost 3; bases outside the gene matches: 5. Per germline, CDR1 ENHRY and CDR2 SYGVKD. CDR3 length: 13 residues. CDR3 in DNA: TGTGCCATCAGCGGACAGGCAAACTACGAGCAGTACTTC. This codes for CAISGQANYEQYF.

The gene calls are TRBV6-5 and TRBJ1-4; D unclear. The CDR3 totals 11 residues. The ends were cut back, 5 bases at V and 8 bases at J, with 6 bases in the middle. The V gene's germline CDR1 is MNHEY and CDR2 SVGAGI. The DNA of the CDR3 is TGTGCCAGCAGTGAAGTGGAAAAACTGTTTTTT. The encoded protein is CASSEVEKLFF.

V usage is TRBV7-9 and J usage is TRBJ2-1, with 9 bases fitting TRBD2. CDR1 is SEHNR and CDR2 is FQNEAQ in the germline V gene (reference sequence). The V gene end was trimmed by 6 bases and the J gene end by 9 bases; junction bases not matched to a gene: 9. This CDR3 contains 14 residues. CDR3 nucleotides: TGTGCCAGCAGAATAGCGGGAGTCCACTTTGAGCAGTTCTTC. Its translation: CASRIAGVHFEQFF. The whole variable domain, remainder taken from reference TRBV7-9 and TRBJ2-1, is DTGVSQNPRHKITKRGQNVTFRCDPISEHNRLYWYRQTLGQGPEFLTYFQNEAQLEKSRLLSDRFSAERPKGSFSTLEIQRTEQGDSAMYLCASRIAGVHFEQFFGPGTRLTVL.

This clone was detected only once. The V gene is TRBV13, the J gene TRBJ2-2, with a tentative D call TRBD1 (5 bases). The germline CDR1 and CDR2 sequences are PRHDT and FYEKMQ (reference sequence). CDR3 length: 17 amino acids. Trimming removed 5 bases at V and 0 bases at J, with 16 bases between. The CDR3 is CASSQRGRTSNTGELFF. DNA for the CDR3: TGTGCCAGCAGCCAAAGGGGCAGGACCTCGAACACCGGGGAGCTGTTTTTT.

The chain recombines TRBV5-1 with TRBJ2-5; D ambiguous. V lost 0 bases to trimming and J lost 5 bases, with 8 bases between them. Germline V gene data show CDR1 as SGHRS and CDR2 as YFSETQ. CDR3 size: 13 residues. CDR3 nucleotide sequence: TGCGCCAGCAGCTTGGGGGCGACGGAGACCCAGTACTTC. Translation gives CASSLGATETQYF.

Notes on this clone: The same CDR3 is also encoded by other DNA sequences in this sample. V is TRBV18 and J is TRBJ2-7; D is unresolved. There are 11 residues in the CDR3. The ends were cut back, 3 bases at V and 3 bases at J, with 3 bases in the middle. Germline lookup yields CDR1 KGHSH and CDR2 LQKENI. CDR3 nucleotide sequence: TGTGCCAGCTCACCCCGCTACGAGCAGTACTTC. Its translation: CASSPRYEQYF.

CDR3 sequence reads: CASSYSGPGVQQYF. DNA for the CDR3: TGTGCCAGCAGTTACTCGGGGCCAGGGGTGCAGCAGTACTTC. This chain joins TRBV6-6 and TRBJ2-7; D is perhaps TRBD1 (6 bases). V was cut by 0 bases and J by 8 bases, with 14 bases left in between. Looked up from germline, CDR1 is MNHNY and CDR2 is SVGAGI (reference sequence). The CDR3 runs to 14 residues.

For the CDR3, the DNA is TGTGCCAGCAGTTTACAAAGATGGAGGGAGACCCAGTACTTC. It is translated as CASSLQRWRETQYF. The chain links TRBV27 to TRBJ2-5; a weak D match, TRBD2 (5 bases). Between the trimmed V and J ends, which lost 2 bases and 5 bases, there was a span of 12 bases. CDR3 size: 14 residues. Germline V gene lookup returns CDR1 MNHEY and CDR2 SMNVEV (reference sequence).